The 29 T cell receptor beta chains presented below share a single source sample, sequenced in a study of CD8 T cells in ankylosing spondylitis. In TCRdb, the 5' RACE reads were re-called with MiXCR into one record per CDR3 protein. The data show about 340,000 distinct CDR3 sequences, roughly 14% seen once. Material: blood, either unsorted or a sorted T cell fraction (not recorded which). The source of these receptors is a male donor with ankylosing spondylitis or in good health (not recorded which).

The chain uses TRBV14 and TRBJ2-3; 11 bases fit TRBD2. This CDR3 region has 16 residues. Germline loops: CDR1 SGHDN, CDR2 FVKESK. The ends lost 2 bases at V and 2 bases at J; junction bases unmatched: 3. As DNA, the CDR3 is TGTGCCAGCAGCCAACTAGCGGGGGGTTTCACAGATACGCAGTATTTT. Its protein is CASSQLAGGFTDTQYF.

This clonotype has a handful of counts. The V call is TRBV7-2, the J call TRBJ1-1; a possible D gene is TRBD1 (5 bases). This CDR3 is built from 14 residues. The V and J ends lost 1 base and 6 bases respectively, with 12 bases between them. Germline V gene lookup returns CDR1 SGHTA and CDR2 FQGNSA. The CDR3 DNA sequence: TGTGCCAGCAGCTTAGGCAGGGTGAGGGCTGAAGCTTTCTTT. Translation gives CASSLGRVRAEAFF.

This clonotype was picked up many times. The chain links TRBV3-1 to TRBJ2-3; the D call may be TRBD1 or TRBD2 (5 bases each). CDR3 length: 14 residues. In germline, CDR1 is LGHDT, CDR2 YNNKEL (reference sequence). With 6 bases removed from V and 6 bases from J, the gap between germline ends came to 16 bases. The CDR3 spells CASSTRDGYDTQYF. CDR3 DNA: TGTGCCAGCAGTACTCGGGACGGATACGATACGCAGTATTTT.

The chain carries TRBV9 and TRBJ2-3; D remains ambiguous. V lost 0 bases and J lost 5, with 7 bases in between. In germline, CDR1 is SGDLS, CDR2 YYNGEE. The CDR3 totals 13 residues. The CDR3 nucleotides are TGTGCCAGCAGCGTAGTGACCCGAGATACGCAGTATTTT. Its protein product is CASSVVTRDTQYF.

This clonotype was found many times. The V and J genes are TRBV15 and TRBJ2-3, with TRBD2 as a possible D gene (5 bases). This CDR3 has 12 residues. V was shortened by 5 bases and J by 6 bases, with 9 bases between the two germline ends. In germline, CDR1 is LNHNV, CDR2 YYDKDF (reference sequence). DNA of the CDR3: TGTGCCACCAGCCCTTGGAGGGATACGCAGTATTTT. The encoded protein is CATSPWRDTQYF.

This chain links TRBV7-2 with TRBJ1-1; perhaps TRBD1 as D (5 bases). Trimming stripped 1 base from V and 6 bases from J, with 9 bases between. The CDR3 is 13 amino acids. Germline CDR1 SGHTA, CDR2 FQGNSA. The CDR3 spells CASSLGREAEAFF. The DNA of the CDR3 is TGTGCCAGCAGCTTAGGCAGGGAAGCTGAAGCTTTCTTT.

This clonotype showed up just a few times. This chain uses TRBV27 with TRBJ1-1; D gene uncertain. Deletions cut 5 bases from V and 5 bases from J, with 9 bases between. CDR3 size: 12 residues. Germline V gene lookup returns CDR1 MNHEY and CDR2 SMNVEV (reference sequence). The CDR3 nucleotides read TGTGCCAGCAGTAACCCGTATACTGAAGCTTTCTTT. As protein: CASSNPYTEAFF.

This clonotype has a handful of counts. The chain carries TRBV12-3 or TRBV12-4 and TRBJ2-2; 9 bases align to TRBD1. There are 17 residues in the CDR3. With 3 bases clipped from V and 5 bases from J, the junction kept 10 bases outside the gene matches. The CDR3 DNA reads TGTGCCAGCAGTTTCTCCCTTGGGACAGGGAGAACCGGGGAGCTGTTTTTT. Translated: CASSFSLGTGRTGELFF.

This clonotype was recorded at least ten times. The chain has TRBV12-3 or TRBV12-4 and TRBJ2-5; 8 bases agree with TRBD2. The CDR3 covers 15 residues. V was pared by 7 bases and J by 2 bases, with 9 bases of the junction left unmatched. Written as DNA, the CDR3 is TGTGCCAGCAACCTCCCCGGGGGGGGACAAGAGACCCAGTACTTC. Protein product: CASNLPGGGQETQYF.

The genes are TRBV6-1 and TRBJ2-7, with a weak D call TRBD1 (6 bases). This CDR3 has 14 amino acids. Deletions cut 6 bases from V and 5 bases from J, with 17 bases between. The germline V gene has CDR1 MNHNS and CDR2 SASEGT. CDR3 sequence reads: CASRNPGDIHEQYF. For the CDR3, the DNA is TGTGCCAGCAGGAACCCCGGGGACATCCACGAGCAGTACTTC.

This clonotype was detected only a few times. The chain is built from TRBV12-3 or TRBV12-4 and TRBJ2-4; D may be TRBD1 (6 bases). The CDR3 consists of 14 residues. V dropped 5 bases and J dropped 11 bases, with 19 bases sitting between them. The CDR3 protein is CASSPQTGPAVQYF. The CDR3 region has the DNA TGTGCCAGCAGTCCGCAGACAGGTCCGGCGGTTCAGTACTTC.

This clonotype has only a few counts. The chain carries TRBV20-1 and TRBJ1-1, with TRBD1 matching over 9 bases. The germline V gene has CDR1 DFQATT and CDR2 SNEGSKA (reference sequence). V shed 1 base and J 10 bases; nucleotides not matched to a gene: 7. This CDR3 has 13 residues. CDR3 loop: CSARAPDRGVAFF. DNA for the CDR3: TGCAGTGCTAGAGCCCCCGACAGGGGGGTAGCTTTCTTT.

There are a few counts of this clonotype. This chain connects TRBV10-3 to TRBJ1-5, with 11 bases aligning to TRBD1. The trim removed 3 bases at V and 3 bases at J, leaving 7 bases unmatched. The CDR3 is 17 residues long. Germline V lookup: CDR1 ENHRY, CDR2 SYGVKD. CDR3 in DNA: TGTGCCATCAGTGAAGGTCGGACAGGGGGCACCAATCAGCCCCAGCATTTT. Protein product: CAISEGRTGGTNQPQHF.

This clonotype has a count of ten or more. The chain is built from TRBV29-1 and TRBJ2-3, with D possibly being TRBD1 (7 bases). The germline CDR1 and CDR2 sequences are SQVTM and ANQGSEA. There are 16 residues in the CDR3. V dropped 6 bases and J dropped 0 bases, with 19 bases sitting between them. The CDR3 DNA reads TGCAGCGTCTTGACAGGGCGGGGAATTAGCACAGATACGCAGTATTTT. It translates to CSVLTGRGISTDTQYF.

The chain couples TRBV5-1 to TRBJ1-1; D not resolved. CDR3 length equals 11 residues. From germline, CDR1 is SGHRS and CDR2 YFSETQ. V was cut by 1 base and J by 7 bases, with 5 bases left in between. The CDR3 DNA reads TGCGCCAGCAGCTTGTTCGGTGAAGCTTTCTTT. Amino acid sequence: CASSLFGEAFF.

The V call is TRBV24-1, the J call TRBJ2-5; D is perhaps TRBD1 (6 bases). Germline assignment: CDR1 KGHDR and CDR2 SFDVKD. V was shortened by 4 bases and J by 5 bases, with 13 bases between the two germline ends. The CDR3 has 14 residues. CDR3 nucleotide sequence: TGTGCCACCAGTGAAAGAGGGGGAAGGGAGACCCAGTACTTC. It yields the protein CATSERGGRETQYF.

On this clonotype itself: At one end, the junction sequence differs from germline, possibly due to a read error. The CDR3 coding sequence is TGTGTCAGCAGCTTCCAAGGCATGCAGTACTTC. It yields the protein CVSSFQGMQYF. The chain joins TRBV5-4 to TRBJ2-7; D is uncertain. The CDR3 is made up of 11 amino acids. Germline CDR1 and CDR2: SGHNT and YYREEE (reference sequence). The variable domain in full, with the rest retrieved from reference TRBV5-4 and TRBJ2-7, is ETGVTQSPTHLIKTRGQQVTLRCSSQSGHNTVSWYQQALGQGPQFIFQYYREEENGRGNFPPRFSGLQFPNYSSELNVNALELDDSALYLCVSSFQGMQYFGPGTRLTVT.

This clonotype was picked up a small number of times. The J gene is TRBJ1-6, the V gene TRBV6-5; 7 nucleotides align to TRBD1. After removal of 1 base from V and 10 bases from J, the junction contained 13 bases not matched to a gene. This CDR3 has 17 amino acids. CDR1 is MNHEY, CDR2 SVGAGI, per germline. CDR3 amino acids: CASSYWGDRAATSPLHF. In DNA, the CDR3 is TGTGCCAGCAGTTACTGGGGAGACAGGGCAGCAACCTCACCCCTCCACTTT.

This clonotype was recorded many times. V is TRBV12-3 or TRBV12-4 and J is TRBJ1-1; 9 bases match TRBD1. V lost 2 bases to trimming and J lost 7 bases; unmatched junction nucleotides: 8. The CDR3 sequence is 15 residues long. CDR3 DNA sequence: TGTGCCAGCAGTTTACGGGGGACAGGGACTAATGAAGCTTTCTTT. Its translation: CASSLRGTGTNEAFF.

This clonotype was found a few times. The chain joins TRBV29-1 to TRBJ2-1; no definite D call. The CDR3 has 15 amino acids. Germline V gene lookup returns CDR1 SQVTM and CDR2 ANQGSEA. Deletions cut 3 bases from V and 0 bases from J, with 12 bases between. CDR3 sequence reads: CSVEVSRLSYNEQFF. CDR3 bases: TGCAGCGTTGAGGTTAGCCGCCTCTCCTACAATGAGCAGTTCTTC.

Here the CDR3 reads CASSIGGRGTYEQYF. CDR3 in DNA: TGTGCCAGTAGTATCGGGGGCAGAGGCACCTACGAGCAGTACTTC. This chain uses TRBV19 with TRBJ2-7, with D possibly being TRBD1 or TRBD2 (6 bases each). Trimming stripped 3 bases from V and 2 bases from J, with 14 bases between. The CDR3 extends over 15 amino acids. Germline V gene sequence: CDR1 LNHDA, CDR2 SQIVND (reference sequence).

This clonotype occurred a few times. This chain joins TRBV5-1 and TRBJ2-5; either TRBD1 or TRBD2 may supply D (6 bases each). From germline, CDR1 is SGHRS and CDR2 YFSETQ. The CDR3 consists of 15 residues. Trimming left V 1 base short and J 5 bases short, with 15 bases between. CDR3 loop: CASSLLGAAGETQYF. In nucleotides, the CDR3 is TGCGCCAGCAGCTTGCTGGGGGCCGCGGGGGAGACCCAGTACTTC.

CDR3 sequence: CASSLETRGETQYF. CDR3 sequence (DNA): TGTGCCAGCAGCTTAGAGACTCGCGGAGAGACCCAGTACTTC. V usage is TRBV7-7 and J usage is TRBJ2-5; D remains unclear. Trimming removed 1 base at V and 4 bases at J, with 10 bases between. This CDR3 spans 14 amino acids. Germline CDR1 is SSHAT and CDR2 is FNYEAQ (reference sequence).

This clonotype was detected many times. The V and J genes are TRBV5-1 and TRBJ1-3; TRBD1 aligns across 7 bases. Germline CDR1 is SGHRS and CDR2 is YFSETQ. There are 15 residues in the CDR3. V trimming: 3 bases; J trimming: 1 base; junction bases outside the gene matches: 4. The CDR3 is CASSSTGESGNTIYF. DNA for the CDR3: TGCGCCAGCAGCTCCACAGGGGAATCTGGAAACACCATATATTTT.

The chain employs TRBV3-1 and TRBJ1-1; weak D call: TRBD1 (5 bases). V gave up 8 bases and J gave up 5 bases, with 21 bases separating them. The CDR3 consists of 15 residues. The germline V gene encodes CDR1 LGHDT and CDR2 YNNKEL (reference sequence). CDR3 nucleotides: TGTGCCAGCGCGCATCGGGACCCAGGTAGGACTGAAGCTTTCTTT. Translation gives CASAHRDPGRTEAFF. Based on the CDR3 plus reference TRBV3-1 and TRBJ1-1, the full variable domain is DTAVSQTPKYLVTQMGNDKSIKCEQNLGHDTMYWYKQDSKKFLKIMFSYNNKELIINETVPNRFSPKSPDKAHLNLHINSLELGDSAVYFCASAHRDPGRTEAFFGQGTRLTVV.

The rearrangement links TRBV29-1 to TRBJ2-7; 10 bases line up with TRBD1. The V gene's germline CDR1 is SQVTM and CDR2 ANQGSEA. With V trimmed by 4 bases and J by 2 bases, 14 bases remained unmatched. The CDR3 sequence is 17 residues long. CDR3 in DNA: TGCAGCGTTGGCAGACAGGGGGCGCCCCTCGGAACCTACGAGCAGTACTTC. Translation: CSVGRQGAPLGTYEQYF.

This clonotype showed up just a few times. The chain carries TRBV7-2 and TRBJ2-3, with D perhaps matching TRBD1 or TRBD2 (5 bases each). This CDR3 contains 15 residues. Trimming cost V 6 bases and J 2 bases, with 15 bases left between them. Germline V lookup: CDR1 SGHTA, CDR2 FQGNSA. The CDR3 loop is CASRRAGTLTDTQYF. The CDR3 DNA sequence: TGTGCCAGCAGGCGCGCCGGGACCCTCACAGATACGCAGTATTTT.

This clonotype has just a few counts. CDR3 amino acids: CASSQAAGPVYEQYF. DNA for the CDR3: TGTGCCAGCAGCCAAGCTGCAGGGCCCGTCTACGAGCAGTACTTC. The gene calls are TRBV3-1 and TRBJ2-7; weak D call: TRBD1 (5 bases). The CDR3 length is 15 residues. V lost 1 base, J lost 3 bases, and 13 bases lay in between. The germline V gene has CDR1 LGHDT and CDR2 YNNKEL (reference sequence).

This clonotype was seen ten or more times. V is TRBV27 and J is TRBJ1-1; possibly TRBD1 for D (6 bases). The V gene lost 6 bases and the J gene lost 6 bases, with 17 bases spanning the gap. CDR3 length: 14 amino acids. The germline gives CDR1 MNHEY, CDR2 SMNVEV (reference sequence). The CDR3 loop reads CASRPITGTAEAFF. The CDR3 nucleotides are TGTGCCAGCAGACCCATCACAGGGACCGCTGAAGCTTTCTTT.